A single TCR beta chain is shown here with its context. The V gene lost 1 base and the J gene lost 13 bases, with 20 bases spanning the gap. The CDR3 covers 15 residues. Germline CDR1 reads LGHNA; CDR2 reads YNFKEQ. These data belong to a study of T-cell memory formation after mild COVID-19. As for the study in general: TCR clusters were mostly confined to one donor each.

TCRdb re-analysed the 5' RACE reads in MiXCR, keeping a single row per CDR3 protein. The repertoire holds 100,000 to 120,000 distinct CDR3 sequences, 15% to 20% seen once, with around 5.1% in the top ten. The material sequenced was PBMCs or a T cell subset sorted from them (not recorded which). The TCR comes from a man between 18 and 29 years old who had mild COVID-19 (a few samples of this study predate the infection). Cell type and time point are not known. The chain carries TRBV4-2 and TRBJ2-1; D could derive from TRBD1 or TRBD2 (5 bases each). The CDR3 region is CASSQGVPGPVSQFF. CDR3 sequence (DNA): TGTGCCAGCAGCCAAGGGGTACCGGGGCCGGTGTCACAGTTCTTC.